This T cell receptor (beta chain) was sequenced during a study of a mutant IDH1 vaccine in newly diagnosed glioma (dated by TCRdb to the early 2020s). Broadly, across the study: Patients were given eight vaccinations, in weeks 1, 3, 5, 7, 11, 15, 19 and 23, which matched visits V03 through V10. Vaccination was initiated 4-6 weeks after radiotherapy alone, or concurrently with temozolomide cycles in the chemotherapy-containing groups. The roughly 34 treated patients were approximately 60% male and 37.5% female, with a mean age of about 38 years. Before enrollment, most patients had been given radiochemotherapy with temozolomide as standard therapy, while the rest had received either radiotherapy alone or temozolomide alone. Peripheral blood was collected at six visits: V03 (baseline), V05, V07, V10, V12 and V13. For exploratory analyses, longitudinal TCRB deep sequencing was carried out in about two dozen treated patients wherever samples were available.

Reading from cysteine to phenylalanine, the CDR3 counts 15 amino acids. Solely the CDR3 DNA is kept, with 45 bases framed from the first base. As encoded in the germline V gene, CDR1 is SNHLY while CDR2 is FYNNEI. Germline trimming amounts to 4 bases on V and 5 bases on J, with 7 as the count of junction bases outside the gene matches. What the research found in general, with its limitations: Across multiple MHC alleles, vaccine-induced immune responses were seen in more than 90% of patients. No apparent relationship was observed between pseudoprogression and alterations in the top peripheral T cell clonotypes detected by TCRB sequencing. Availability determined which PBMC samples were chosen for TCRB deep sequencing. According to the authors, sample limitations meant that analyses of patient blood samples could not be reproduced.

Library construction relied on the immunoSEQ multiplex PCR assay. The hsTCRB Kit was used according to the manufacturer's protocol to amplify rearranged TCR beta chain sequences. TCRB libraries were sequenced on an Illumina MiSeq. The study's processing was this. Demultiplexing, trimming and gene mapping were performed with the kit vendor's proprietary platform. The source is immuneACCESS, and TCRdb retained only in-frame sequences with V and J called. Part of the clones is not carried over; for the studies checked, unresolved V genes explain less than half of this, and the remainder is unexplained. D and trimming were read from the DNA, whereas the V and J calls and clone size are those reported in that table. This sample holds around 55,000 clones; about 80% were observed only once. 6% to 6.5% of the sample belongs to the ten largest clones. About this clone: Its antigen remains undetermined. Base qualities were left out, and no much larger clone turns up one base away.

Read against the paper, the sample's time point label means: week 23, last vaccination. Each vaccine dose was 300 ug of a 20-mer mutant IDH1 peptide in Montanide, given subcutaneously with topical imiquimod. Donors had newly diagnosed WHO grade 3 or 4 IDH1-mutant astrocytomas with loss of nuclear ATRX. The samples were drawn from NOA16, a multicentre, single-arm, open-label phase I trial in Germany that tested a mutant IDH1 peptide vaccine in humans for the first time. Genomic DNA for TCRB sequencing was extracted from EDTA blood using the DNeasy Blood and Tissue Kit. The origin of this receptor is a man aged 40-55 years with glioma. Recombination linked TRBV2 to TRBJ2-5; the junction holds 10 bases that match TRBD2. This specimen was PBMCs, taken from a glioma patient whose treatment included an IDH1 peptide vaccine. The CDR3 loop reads CASSVSGGPRETQYF. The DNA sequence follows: TGTGCCAGCAGTGTTAGCGGGGGGCCGCGGGAGACCCAGTACTTC.